This T cell receptor (beta chain) was obtained from a study of metastatic and nonmetastatic thyroid tumors. As for the study in general: For malignant and benign thyroid patients, tumor or nodule tissue and blood were the sources whose repertoires were compared. Study-level findings and limits: Malignant thyroid tumors reportedly exceeded benign nodules significantly in TCR beta diversity, with the difference appearing in blood and tumor.

No patient received treatment before thyroid surgery. Ten or more counts support this clone. What it binds is unknown. Per the study methods: Researchers built a distant-metastasis classifier for papillary thyroid cancer that drew on CDR3 differences across clinicopathological groups. TCRdb called clones again from the PCR reads with MiXCR. For this entry, the V and J calls and clone size follow TCRdb and not the study's own pipeline. The repertoire consists of about 45,000 clones, with around 3.1% occurring once and the leading ten covering approximately 9.6%. Looked up from germline, CDR1 is SEHNR and CDR2 is FQNEAQ (reference sequence). The CDR3 is 13 amino acids. Trimming shortened V by 2 bases and J by 1 base, and 5 bases separated the two germline ends.

The TCR originated in a female donor with papillary thyroid cancer or a benign thyroid nodule (not recorded which). Some clones in this sample may be carry-over from other donors' samples. The chain joins TRBV7-9 to TRBJ1-1; no definite D call. Material: blood. CDR3 loop: CASSLHGNTEAFF. CDR3 nucleotide sequence: TGTGCCAGCAGCTTACATGGGAACACTGAAGCTTTCTTT.